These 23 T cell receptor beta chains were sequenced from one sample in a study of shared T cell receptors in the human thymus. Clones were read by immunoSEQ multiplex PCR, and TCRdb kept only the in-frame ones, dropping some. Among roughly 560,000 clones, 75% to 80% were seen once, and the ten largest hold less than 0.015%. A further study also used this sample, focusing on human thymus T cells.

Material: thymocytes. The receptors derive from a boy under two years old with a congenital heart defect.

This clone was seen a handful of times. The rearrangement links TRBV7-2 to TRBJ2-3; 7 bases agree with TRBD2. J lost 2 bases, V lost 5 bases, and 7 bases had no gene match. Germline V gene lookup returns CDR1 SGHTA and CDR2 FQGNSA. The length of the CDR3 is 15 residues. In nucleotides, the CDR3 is TGTGCCAGCAGCCCTAGGGACTATACCACAGATACGCAGTATTTT. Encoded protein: CASSPRDYTTDTQYF.

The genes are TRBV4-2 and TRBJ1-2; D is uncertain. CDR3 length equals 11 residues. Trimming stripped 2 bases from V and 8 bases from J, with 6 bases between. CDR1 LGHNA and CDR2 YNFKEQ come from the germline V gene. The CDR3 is CASSQRGGYTF. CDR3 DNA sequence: TGTGCCAGCAGCCAACGGGGAGGCTACACCTTC.

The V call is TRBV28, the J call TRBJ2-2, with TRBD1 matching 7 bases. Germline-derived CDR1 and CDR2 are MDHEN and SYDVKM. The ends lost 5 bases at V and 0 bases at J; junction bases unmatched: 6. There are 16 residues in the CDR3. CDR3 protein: CASSKKGQTNTGELFF. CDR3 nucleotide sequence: TGTGCCAGCAGTAAAAAGGGACAGACGAACACCGGGGAGCTGTTTTTT.

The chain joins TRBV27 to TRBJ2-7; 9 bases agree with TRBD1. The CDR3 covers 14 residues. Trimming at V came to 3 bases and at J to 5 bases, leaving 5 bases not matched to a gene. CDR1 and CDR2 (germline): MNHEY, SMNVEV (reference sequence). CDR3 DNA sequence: TGTGCCAGCAGTTTGAGGACAGGGGTTAACGAGCAGTACTTC. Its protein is CASSLRTGVNEQYF.

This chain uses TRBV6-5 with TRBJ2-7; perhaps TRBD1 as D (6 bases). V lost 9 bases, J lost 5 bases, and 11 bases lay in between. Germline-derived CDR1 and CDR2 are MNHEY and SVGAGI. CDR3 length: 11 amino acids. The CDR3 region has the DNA TGTGCCAGTAAAGCAGGGGACGAGCAGTACTTC. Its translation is CASKAGDEQYF.

CDR3 sequence reads: CASSSRDKNTGELFF. As DNA, the CDR3 is TGTGCCAGCAGCTCCCGGGACAAAAACACCGGGGAGCTGTTTTTT. The chain combines TRBV5-6 with TRBJ2-2; weak D call: TRBD1 (6 bases). The CDR3 covers 15 residues. V lost 3 bases and J 2 bases, leaving 11 bases between the germline ends. Germline lookup yields CDR1 SGHDT and CDR2 YYEEEE.

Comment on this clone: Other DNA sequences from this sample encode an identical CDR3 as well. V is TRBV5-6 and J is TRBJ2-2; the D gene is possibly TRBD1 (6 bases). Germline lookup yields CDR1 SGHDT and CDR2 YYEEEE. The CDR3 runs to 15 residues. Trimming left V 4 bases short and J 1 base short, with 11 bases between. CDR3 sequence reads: CASSRDRRNTGELFF. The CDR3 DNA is TGTGCCAGCAGCAGAGACAGGAGGAACACCGGGGAGCTGTTTTTT.

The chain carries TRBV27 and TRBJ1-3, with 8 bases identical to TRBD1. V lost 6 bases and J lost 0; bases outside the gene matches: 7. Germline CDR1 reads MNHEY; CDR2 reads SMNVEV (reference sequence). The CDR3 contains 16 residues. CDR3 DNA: TGTGCCAGCAGCCCTCAGGGGGCCCACTCTGGAAACACCATATATTTT. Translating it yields CASSPQGAHSGNTIYF.

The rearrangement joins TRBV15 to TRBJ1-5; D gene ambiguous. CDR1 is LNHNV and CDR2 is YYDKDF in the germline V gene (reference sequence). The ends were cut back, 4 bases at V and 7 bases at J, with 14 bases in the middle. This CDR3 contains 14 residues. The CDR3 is CATSTRRLGQPQHF. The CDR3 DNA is TGTGCCACCAGCACCCGGCGTTTGGGCCAGCCCCAGCATTTT.

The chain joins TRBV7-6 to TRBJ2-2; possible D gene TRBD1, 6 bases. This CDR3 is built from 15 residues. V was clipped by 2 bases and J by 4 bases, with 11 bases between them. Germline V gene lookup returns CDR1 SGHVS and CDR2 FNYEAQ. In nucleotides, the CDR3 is TGTGCCAGCAGCTTAAGTCCAGGGGTCACCGGGGAGCTGTTTTTT. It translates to CASSLSPGVTGELFF.

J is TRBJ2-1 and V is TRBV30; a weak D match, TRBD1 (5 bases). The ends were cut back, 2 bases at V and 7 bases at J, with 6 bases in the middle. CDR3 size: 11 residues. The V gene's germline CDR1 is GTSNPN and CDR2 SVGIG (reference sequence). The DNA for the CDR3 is TGTGCCTGGAGTACAGGAAATGAGCAGTTCTTC. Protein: CAWSTGNEQFF.

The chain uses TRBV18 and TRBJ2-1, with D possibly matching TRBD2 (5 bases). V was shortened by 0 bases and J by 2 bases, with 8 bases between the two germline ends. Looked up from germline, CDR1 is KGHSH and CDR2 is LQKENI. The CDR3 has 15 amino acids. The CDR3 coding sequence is TGTGCCAGCTCACCACCCGGGAACACCTACAATGAGCAGTTCTTC. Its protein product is CASSPPGNTYNEQFF.

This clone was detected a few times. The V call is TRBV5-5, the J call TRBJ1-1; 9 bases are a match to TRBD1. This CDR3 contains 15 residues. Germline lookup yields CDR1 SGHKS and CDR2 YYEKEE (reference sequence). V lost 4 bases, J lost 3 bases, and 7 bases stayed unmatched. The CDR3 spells CASSHGQGRDTEAFF. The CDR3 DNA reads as TGTGCCAGCAGCCACGGACAGGGGAGGGACACTGAAGCTTTCTTT.

DNA for the CDR3: TGTGCCAGCAGCCTCCCCACGGGGGGGGAGGCCTACGAGCAGTACTTC. Translating gives CASSLPTGGEAYEQYF. This sequence joins TRBV7-9 and TRBJ2-7; 8 nucleotides match TRBD2. The ends lost 5 bases at V and 2 bases at J; junction bases unmatched: 11. The CDR3 has 16 residues. In germline, CDR1 is SEHNR, CDR2 FQNEAQ (reference sequence).

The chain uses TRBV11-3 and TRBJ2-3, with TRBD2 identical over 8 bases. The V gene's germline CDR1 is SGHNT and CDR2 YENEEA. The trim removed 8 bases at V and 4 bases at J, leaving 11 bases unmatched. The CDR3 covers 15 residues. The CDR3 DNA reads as TGTGCCAGCGGCGGACTAGCTACTCAAGCAGATACGCAGTATTTT. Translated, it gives CASGGLATQADTQYF.

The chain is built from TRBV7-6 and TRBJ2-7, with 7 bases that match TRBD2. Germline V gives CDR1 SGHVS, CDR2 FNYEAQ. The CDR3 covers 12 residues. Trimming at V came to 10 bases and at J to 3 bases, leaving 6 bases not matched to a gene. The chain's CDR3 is CATRGDLYEQYF. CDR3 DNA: TGTGCCACCCGGGGGGACCTCTACGAGCAGTACTTC.

CDR3 DNA sequence: TGTGCCACCAGCATAGGGGGACTAGCGGGGAACAATGAGCAGTTCTTC. It encodes CATSIGGLAGNNEQFF. V usage is TRBV15 and J usage is TRBJ2-1; 13 bases are a match to TRBD2. V trimming: 4 bases; J trimming: 5 bases; junction bases outside the gene matches: 5. The CDR3 spans 16 residues. Germline V lookup: CDR1 LNHNV, CDR2 YYDKDF (reference sequence).

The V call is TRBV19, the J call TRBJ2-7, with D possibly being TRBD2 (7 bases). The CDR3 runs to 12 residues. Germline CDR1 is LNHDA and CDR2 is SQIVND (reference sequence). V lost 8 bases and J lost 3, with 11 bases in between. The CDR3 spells CASGQRGYEQYF. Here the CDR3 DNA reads TGTGCCAGTGGACAGCGGGGCTACGAGCAGTACTTC. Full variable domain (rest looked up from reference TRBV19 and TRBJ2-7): DGGITQSPKYLFRKEGQNVTLSCEQNLNHDAMYWYRQDPGQGLRLIYYSQIVNDFQKGDIAEGYSVSREKKESFPLTVTSAQKNPTAFYLCASGQRGYEQYFGPGTRLTVT.

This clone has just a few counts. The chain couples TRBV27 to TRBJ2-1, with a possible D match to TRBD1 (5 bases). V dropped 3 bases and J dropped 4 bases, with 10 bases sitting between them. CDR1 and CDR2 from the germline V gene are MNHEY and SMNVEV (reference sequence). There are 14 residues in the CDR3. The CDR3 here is CASSFGALYNEQFF. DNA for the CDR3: TGTGCCAGCAGTTTTGGGGCTTTATACAATGAGCAGTTCTTC.

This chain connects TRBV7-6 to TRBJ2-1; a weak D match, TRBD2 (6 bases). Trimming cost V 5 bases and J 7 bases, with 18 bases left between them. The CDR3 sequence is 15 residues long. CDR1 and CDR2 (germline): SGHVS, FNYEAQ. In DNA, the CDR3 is TGTGCCAGCAGCATAAAATGGGGCGCGGGGAATGAGCAGTTCTTC. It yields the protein CASSIKWGAGNEQFF.

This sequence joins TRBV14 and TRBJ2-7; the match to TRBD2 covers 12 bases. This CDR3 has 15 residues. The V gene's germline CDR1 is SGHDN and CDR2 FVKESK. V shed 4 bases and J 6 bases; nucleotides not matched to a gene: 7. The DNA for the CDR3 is TGTGCCAGCAGCCCGACTAGCGGGAGTTGCGTCGAGCAGTACTTC. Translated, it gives CASSPTSGSCVEQYF.

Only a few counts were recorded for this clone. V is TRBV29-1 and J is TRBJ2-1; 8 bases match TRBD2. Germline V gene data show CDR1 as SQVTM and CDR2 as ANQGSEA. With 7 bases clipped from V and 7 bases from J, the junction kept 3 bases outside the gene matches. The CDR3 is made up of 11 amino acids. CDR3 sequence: CSAGGRNEQFF. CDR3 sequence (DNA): TGCAGCGCGGGGGGGCGGAATGAGCAGTTCTTC.

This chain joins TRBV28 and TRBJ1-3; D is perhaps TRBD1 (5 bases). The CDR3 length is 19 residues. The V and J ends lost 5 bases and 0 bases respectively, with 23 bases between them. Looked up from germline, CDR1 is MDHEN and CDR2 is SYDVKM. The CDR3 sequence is CASSARRTSTHLSGNTIYF. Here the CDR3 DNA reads TGTGCCAGCAGTGCCCGACGGACATCTACACATCTCTCTGGAAACACCATATATTTT. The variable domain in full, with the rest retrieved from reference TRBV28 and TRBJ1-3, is DVKVTQSSRYLVKRTGEKVFLECVQDMDHENMFWYRQDPGLGLRLIYFSYDVKMKEKGDIPEGYSVSREKKERFSLILESASTNQTSMYLCASSARRTSTHLSGNTIYFGEGSWLTVV.